This T cell receptor beta chain was sequenced in a study of blood T cell repertoires in COVID-19. Original handling: Estimation of nucleated cell counts was performed using reference gene primer amplification. Sequenced by immunoSEQ multiplex PCR; TCRdb stores in-frame clones only, minus some. V, J and clone size are taken as reported in that table, and D and trimming were inferred from the DNA itself. The data hold 210,000 or so clones, with 80% observed a single time. This clone has just a few counts. The CDR3 covers 13 residues. Per germline, CDR1 SGHTA and CDR2 FQGNSA. The germline V and J ends were trimmed by 0 bases and 8 bases, with 5 bases remaining between them.

This clonotype was obtained from a human donor in a cohort sampled during active COVID-19. The chain combines TRBV7-2 with TRBJ1-6; D is unclear. Material: peripheral blood. The CDR3 loop reads CASSLASDSPLHF. In DNA form, the CDR3 reads TGTGCCAGCAGCTTAGCCTCGGATTCACCCCTCCACTTT.